These 14 T cell receptor beta chains originate from one sample sequenced in a study of blood T cell repertoires in COVID-19. Sequencing was performed with immunoSEQ multiplex PCR; in TCRdb, only in-frame clones are kept and a portion is missing. The sample includes roughly 140,000 clones, 88% of them seen just once. Source material: peripheral blood. These receptors were obtained from a woman between 70 and 85 years old with acute or convalescent COVID-19.

This chain links TRBV7-2 with TRBJ1-5, with D possibly TRBD1 on 6 matching bases. Trimming left V 5 bases short and J 4 bases short, with 12 bases between. The CDR3 consists of 14 residues. Germline-derived CDR1 and CDR2 are SGHTA and FQGNSA. CDR3 coding DNA: TGTGCCAGCAGCGCCGACAGGAGAAATCAGCCCCAGCATTTT. As protein: CASSADRRNQPQHF. Drawing the rest from reference TRBV7-2 and TRBJ1-5, the complete variable domain is GAGVSQSPSNKVTEKGKDVELRCDPISGHTALYWYRQSLGQGLEFLIYFQGNSAPDKSGLPSDRFSAERTGGSVSTLTIQRTQQEDSAVYLCASSADRRNQPQHFGDGTRLSIL.

This chain connects TRBV6-7 to TRBJ1-4; 7 nucleotides line up with TRBD1. TRBV6-7 has ORF status, its function being uncertain. CDR3 length: 13 residues. The V segment lost 6 bases and the J segment 5 bases; nucleotides outside the gene matches: 3. The CDR3 here is CASSRGWNEKLFF. The CDR3 nucleotides read TGTGCCAGCAGCAGGGGGTGGAATGAAAAACTGTTTTTT.

J is TRBJ2-1 and V is TRBV10-3; maybe TRBD2 (5 bases). V lost 4 bases and J lost 0, with 13 bases in between. The length of the CDR3 is 16 residues. Germline CDR1 and CDR2: ENHRY and SYGVKD. The CDR3 sequence: CAISGTRTDSYNEQFF. The CDR3 DNA follows: TGTGCCATCAGTGGCACTCGGACTGACTCCTACAATGAGCAGTTCTTC.

V and J are TRBV27 and TRBJ1-4, with D possibly TRBD1 on 6 matching bases. This CDR3 region has 15 residues. CDR1 and CDR2 (germline): MNHEY, SMNVEV (reference sequence). Trimming left V 5 bases short and J 3 bases short, with 13 bases between. This CDR3 reads CASSPRGAANEKLFF. CDR3 sequence (DNA): TGTGCCAGCAGTCCTCGGGGGGCAGCTAATGAAAAACTGTTTTTT.

This chain uses TRBV19 with TRBJ2-3, with D uncertain. V gave up 5 bases and J gave up 0 bases, with 12 bases separating them. CDR1 is LNHDA, CDR2 SQIVND, per germline (reference sequence). The CDR3 has 15 residues. This CDR3 reads CASSSPGGSTDTQYF. CDR3 coding DNA: TGTGCCAGTAGTTCGCCTGGCGGAAGCACAGATACGCAGTATTTT.

The genes are TRBV5-6 and TRBJ2-2, with D possibly TRBD1 on 6 matching bases. V was cut by 1 base and J by 13 bases, with 20 bases left in between. The length of the CDR3 is 15 residues. Germline values: CDR1 SGHDT, CDR2 YYEEEE. Here the CDR3 reads CASSLYGGSLGGLFF. The CDR3 DNA is TGTGCCAGCAGCTTGTATGGGGGCAGCCTGGGTGGGCTGTTTTTT.

This chain uses TRBV11-2 with TRBJ1-6, with a possible D match to TRBD1 (6 bases). The CDR3 is 15 amino acids. V shed 5 bases and J shed 7 bases, with 15 bases lying between them. Germline loops: CDR1 SGHAT, CDR2 FQNNGV. The CDR3 loop reads CASSARPGGNSPLHF. DNA of the CDR3: TGTGCCAGCAGCGCCCGACCTGGGGGCAATTCACCCCTCCACTTT.

The rearrangement uses TRBV3-1 (or the pseudogene TRBV3-2) and TRBJ2-3; TRBD2 agrees at 9 bases. Germline V gene data show CDR1 as LGHDT and CDR2 as YNNKEL (reference sequence). The CDR3 has 15 amino acids. With 4 bases clipped from V and 5 bases from J, the junction kept 7 bases outside the gene matches. The CDR3 region is CASSPRTSEGDTQYF. DNA for the CDR3: TGTGCCAGCAGCCCCAGGACTAGCGAGGGAGATACGCAGTATTTT.

This sequence joins TRBV6-5 and TRBJ1-6; possibly TRBD1 for D (5 bases). This CDR3 comprises 15 residues. V lost 4 bases and J 10 bases, leaving 17 bases between the germline ends. Germline CDR1 is MNHEY and CDR2 is SVGAGI. CDR3 amino acids: CASSFQKGVNSPLHF. The CDR3 DNA reads as TGTGCCAGCAGTTTTCAGAAAGGGGTTAACTCACCCCTCCACTTT.

The chain is built from TRBV18 and TRBJ2-2; TRBD2 might be the D (6 bases). Between the trimmed V and J ends, which lost 8 bases and 5 bases, there was a span of 9 bases. Germline values: CDR1 KGHSH, CDR2 LQKENI. The CDR3 has 12 amino acids. The CDR3 loop reads CASTGGTGELFF. The CDR3 DNA reads as TGTGCCAGCACCGGAGGGACCGGGGAGCTGTTTTTT.

This chain uses TRBV25-1 with TRBJ2-1; the match to TRBD1 covers 7 bases. The CDR3 sequence is 15 residues long. CDR1 MGHDK and CDR2 SYGVNS come from the germline V gene. The junction had 6 bases not matched to a gene; V was cut back by 4 bases and J by 3 bases. The CDR3 DNA reads as TGTGCCAGCAGTGGACCCGGGACAGTCTACAATGAGCAGTTCTTC. Protein: CASSGPGTVYNEQFF.

CDR3: CASSSGQEETQYF. The DNA of the CDR3 is TGCGCCAGCAGCTCCGGACAGGAGGAGACCCAGTACTTC. The V and J genes are TRBV5-1 and TRBJ2-5; 7 bases are a match to TRBD1. This CDR3 spans 13 amino acids. With V trimmed by 3 bases and J by 5 bases, 4 bases remained unmatched. In germline, CDR1 is SGHRS, CDR2 YFSETQ.

The V call is TRBV5-4, the J call TRBJ2-7; weak D call: TRBD2 (5 bases). Germline assignment: CDR1 SGHNT and CDR2 YYREEE (reference sequence). The length of the CDR3 is 14 residues. The V gene lost 0 bases and the J gene lost 2 bases, with 9 bases spanning the gap. CDR3 nucleotides: TGTGCCAGCAGCTTGGGACGGGGTCCCTACGAGCAGTACTTC. Residues: CASSLGRGPYEQYF.

The chain recombines TRBV5-8 with TRBJ1-5; 7 bases line up with TRBD1. Germline lookup yields CDR1 SGHTS and CDR2 YDEGEE. The junction had 6 bases not matched to a gene; V was cut back by 2 bases and J by 1 base. This CDR3 contains 16 residues. CDR3 nucleotide sequence: TGTGCCAGCAGCTTCGAGACAGGGTTAAGCAATCAGCCCCAGCATTTT. Residues: CASSFETGLSNQPQHF.